The present TCR beta chain was sequenced within a study of blood T cell repertoires in COVID-19. About the study: COVID-19 samples, acute and convalescent, were from the United States, Italy and Spain. PBMCs, B-cell-depleted T cells, or T cells were the source of the cDNA or gDNA that made up the material.

Germline V gene lookup returns CDR1 MGHRA and CDR2 YSYEKL. V was clipped by 4 bases and J by 1 base, with 10 bases between them. CDR3 length: 14 amino acids. In the authors' methods: Estimates of nucleated cell counts were drawn from the amplification of reference gene primers. TCRdb keeps only in-frame clones here, not all; method: immunoSEQ multiplex PCR. From that table come the V and J calls and clone size; the DNA was used to work out D and trimming. The sample records roughly 190,000 clones, 75% to 90% being singletons. The chain employs TRBV4-1 and TRBJ1-1; no reliable D call. This clonotype was obtained from a man aged 60-69 years with acute or convalescent COVID-19. The sequenced sample consisted of peripheral blood. The CDR3, as DNA: TGCGCCAGCAGCCCGGAAACAGCGAACACTGAAGCTTTCTTT. Translation: CASSPETANTEAFF.